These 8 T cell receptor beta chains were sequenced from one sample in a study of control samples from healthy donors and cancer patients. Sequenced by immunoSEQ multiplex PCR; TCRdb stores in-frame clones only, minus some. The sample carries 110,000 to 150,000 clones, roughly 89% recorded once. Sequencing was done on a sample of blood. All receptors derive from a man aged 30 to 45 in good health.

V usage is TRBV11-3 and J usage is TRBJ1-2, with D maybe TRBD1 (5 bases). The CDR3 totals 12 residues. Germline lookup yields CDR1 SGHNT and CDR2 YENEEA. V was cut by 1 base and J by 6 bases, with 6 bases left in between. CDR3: CASSLGGDGYTF. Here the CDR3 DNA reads TGTGCCAGCAGCTTAGGAGGGGATGGCTACACCTTC. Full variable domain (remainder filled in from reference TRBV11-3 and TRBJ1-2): EAGVVQSPRYKIIEKKQPVAFWCNPISGHNTLYWYLQNLGQGPELLIRYENEEAVDDSQLPKDRFSAERLKGVDSTLKIQPAELGDSAVYLCASSLGGDGYTFGSGTRLTVV.

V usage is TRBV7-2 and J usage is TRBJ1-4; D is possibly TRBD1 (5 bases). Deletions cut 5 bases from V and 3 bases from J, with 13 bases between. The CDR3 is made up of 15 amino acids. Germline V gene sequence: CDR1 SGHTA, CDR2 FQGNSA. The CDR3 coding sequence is TGTGCCAGCAGCATCCAGGGCCATTCTAATGAAAAACTGTTTTTT. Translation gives CASSIQGHSNEKLFF.

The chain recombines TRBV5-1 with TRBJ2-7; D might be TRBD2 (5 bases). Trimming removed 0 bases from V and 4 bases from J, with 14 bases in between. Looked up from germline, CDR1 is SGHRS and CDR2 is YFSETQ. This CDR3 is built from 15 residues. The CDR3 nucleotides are TGCGCCAGCAGCTTGGACCCGGGCTGGGAGTACGAGCAGTACTTC. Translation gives CASSLDPGWEYEQYF.

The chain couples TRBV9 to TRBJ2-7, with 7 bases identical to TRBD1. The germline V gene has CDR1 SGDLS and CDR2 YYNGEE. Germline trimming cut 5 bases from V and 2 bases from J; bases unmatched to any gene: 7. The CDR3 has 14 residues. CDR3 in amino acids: CASRGDSTPYEQYF. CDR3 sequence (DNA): TGTGCCAGCAGGGGGGACAGTACCCCCTACGAGCAGTACTTC.

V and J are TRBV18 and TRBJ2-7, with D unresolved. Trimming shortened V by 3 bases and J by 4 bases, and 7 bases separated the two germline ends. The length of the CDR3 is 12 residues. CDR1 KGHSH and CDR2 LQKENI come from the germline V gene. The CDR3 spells CASSPLGYEQYF. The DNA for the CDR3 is TGTGCCAGCTCACCGCTGGGATACGAGCAGTACTTC.

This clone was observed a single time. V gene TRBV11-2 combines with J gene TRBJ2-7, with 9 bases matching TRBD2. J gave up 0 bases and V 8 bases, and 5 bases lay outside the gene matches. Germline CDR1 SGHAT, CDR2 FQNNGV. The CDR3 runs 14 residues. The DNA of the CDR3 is TGTGCCAGCGCTCTAGCGGGGAGCTCCTACGAGCAGTACTTC. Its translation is CASALAGSSYEQYF.

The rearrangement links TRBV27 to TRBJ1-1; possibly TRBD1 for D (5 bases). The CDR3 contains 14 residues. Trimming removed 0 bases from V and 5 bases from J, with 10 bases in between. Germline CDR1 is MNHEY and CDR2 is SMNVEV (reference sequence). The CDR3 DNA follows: TGTGCCAGCAGTTTATCGGGGACTTGGACTGAAGCTTTCTTT. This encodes CASSLSGTWTEAFF.

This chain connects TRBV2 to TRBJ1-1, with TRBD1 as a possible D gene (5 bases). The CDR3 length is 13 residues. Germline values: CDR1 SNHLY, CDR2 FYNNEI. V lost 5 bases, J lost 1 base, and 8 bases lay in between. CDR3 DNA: TGTGCCAGCAGTTCGACAGAGAACACTGAAGCTTTCTTT. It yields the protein CASSSTENTEAFF. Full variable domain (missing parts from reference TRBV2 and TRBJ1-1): EPEVTQTPSHQVTQMGQEVILRCVPISNHLYFYWYRQILGQKVEFLVSFYNNEISEKSEIFDDQFSVERPDGSNFTLKIRSTKLEDSAMYFCASSSTENTEAFFGQGTRLTVV.